The 32 T cell receptor beta chains below come from one sample, sequenced in a study of T cell changes during pregnancy in multiple sclerosis. TCRdb's table, derived via immunoSEQ multiplex PCR, lists solely in-frame clones and lacks some. Among about 130,000 clones listed, about 95% were seen once. The sample here was peripheral blood, taken after pregnancy. The receptors stem from a female donor with multiple sclerosis, enrolled in a pregnancy study.

The V call is TRBV19, the J call TRBJ2-3, with D unclear. This CDR3 has 13 amino acids. Trimming removed 1 base from V and 6 bases from J, with 8 bases in between. Germline V CDR1 and CDR2: LNHDA, SQIVND (reference sequence). CDR3 in DNA: TGTGCCAGTAGTATAGCCTCCGGGGATACGCAGTATTTT. It is translated as CASSIASGDTQYF.

The chain links TRBV2 to TRBJ2-7, with 7 positions matching TRBD1. This CDR3 has 13 residues. V was clipped by 8 bases and J by 4 bases; unmatched bases: 8. Germline CDR1 and CDR2: SNHLY and FYNNEI. The CDR3 protein is CASLGTDSYEQYF. In DNA, the CDR3 is TGTGCCAGCTTAGGGACAGATTCTTACGAGCAGTACTTC. The full variable domain, in which reference TRBV2 and TRBJ2-7 provide the parts outside the CDR3, is EPEVTQTPSHQVTQMGQEVILRCVPISNHLYFYWYRQILGQKVEFLVSFYNNEISEKSEIFDDQFSVERPDGSNFTLKIRSTKLEDSAMYFCASLGTDSYEQYFGPGTRLTVT.

The gene calls are TRBV5-1 and TRBJ2-1; 10 nucleotides match TRBD1. CDR3 length equals 16 residues. Germline CDR1 reads SGHRS; CDR2 reads YFSETQ. V was pared by 0 bases and J by 4 bases, with 4 bases of the junction left unmatched. CDR3 residues: CASSLGVGQGYNEQFF. CDR3 DNA sequence: TGCGCCAGCAGCTTGGGTGTGGGACAGGGGTACAATGAGCAGTTCTTC.

The chain links TRBV4-1 to TRBJ1-1, with TRBD1 as a possible D gene (5 bases). This CDR3 has 12 residues. Germline CDR1 reads MGHRA; CDR2 reads YSYEKL. Trimming cost V 5 bases and J 7 bases, with 11 bases left between them. CDR3 protein: CASSSRGGEAFF. In DNA, the CDR3 is TGCGCCAGCAGCTCCCGGGGGGGTGAAGCTTTCTTT.

The chain carries TRBV6-1 and TRBJ2-1; D is possibly TRBD2 (5 bases). Trimming removed 4 bases at V and 8 bases at J, with 9 bases between. Germline V CDR1 and CDR2: MNHNS, SASEGT. This CDR3 contains 12 residues. The CDR3 DNA reads TGTGCCAGCAGTGTAACTAGGTATGAGCAGTTCTTC. It yields the protein CASSVTRYEQFF.

This sequence joins TRBV29-1 and TRBJ2-1; no definite D call. CDR1 is SQVTM, CDR2 ANQGSEA, per germline. V lost 4 bases and J lost 10, with 8 bases in between. The CDR3 covers 10 residues. Here the CDR3 reads CSVGAFEQFF. CDR3 sequence (DNA): TGCAGCGTTGGGGCGTTCGAGCAGTTCTTC.

This clone was picked up one time. The chain joins TRBV7-2 to TRBJ2-3; D gene ambiguous. Germline CDR1 is SGHTA and CDR2 is FQGNSA. The CDR3 has 12 residues. V lost 1 base to trimming and J lost 7 bases, with 6 bases between them. The CDR3 DNA is TGTGCCAGCAGCTTAGATCACAATACGCAGTATTTT. As protein: CASSLDHNTQYF.

As to this clone: One end of the junction does not line up with germline, which may come from a read error. This CDR3 is CASSSRVAGELFF. The CDR3 DNA reads TGTGCTAGCAGCTCCCGGGTAGCCGGGGAGCTGTTTTTT. The rearrangement links TRBV7-7 to TRBJ2-2; D remains ambiguous. In germline, CDR1 is SSHAT, CDR2 FNYEAQ (reference sequence). There are 13 residues in the CDR3.

This chain links TRBV27 with TRBJ2-1; D unresolved. Trimming stripped 6 bases from V and 6 bases from J, with 12 bases between. Germline loops: CDR1 MNHEY, CDR2 SMNVEV (reference sequence). The CDR3 covers 13 residues. CDR3 bases: TGTGCCAGCAGCCCTCAGCCTAGCAATGAGCAGTTCTTC. As protein: CASSPQPSNEQFF.

V and J are TRBV11-2 and TRBJ2-7; possible D gene TRBD1, 6 bases. V was clipped by 5 bases and J by 3 bases, with 23 bases between them. The CDR3 has 17 amino acids. The germline gives CDR1 SGHAT, CDR2 FQNNGV. The CDR3 reads CASSPWGRPTLLYEQYF. CDR3 sequence (DNA): TGTGCCAGCAGCCCCTGGGGGCGTCCTACGCTCCTCTACGAGCAGTACTTC.

The chain recombines TRBV9 with TRBJ2-7, with TRBD2 matching over 8 bases. The J segment lost 5 bases and the V segment lost 3 bases, leaving 7 bases of the junction unmatched. Germline assignment: CDR1 SGDLS and CDR2 YYNGEE. CDR3 length equals 14 residues. CDR3 DNA: TGTGCCAGCAGCGCAGGGACTAGTGTCGACGAGCAGTACTTC. This sequence encodes CASSAGTSVDEQYF.

The chain is built from TRBV28 and TRBJ1-2; D perhaps matches TRBD1 (5 bases). There are 14 residues in the CDR3. Germline lookup yields CDR1 MDHEN and CDR2 SYDVKM. The V end was cut by 6 bases, the J end by 8 bases, with 19 bases between. The CDR3 bases are TGTGCCAGCAGCCAACGGGCGGGGGACGGCGGCTACACCTTC. Its translation is CASSQRAGDGGYTF.

This chain connects TRBV25-1 to TRBJ2-3; 15 bases line up with TRBD2. The CDR3 sequence is 17 residues long. Germline values: CDR1 MGHDK, CDR2 SYGVNS. J was trimmed by 4 bases and V by 6 bases; bases with no gene match: 8. The CDR3 sequence: CASSRTSGRAVADTQYF. The CDR3 DNA follows: TGTGCCAGCAGCCGGACTAGCGGGAGGGCCGTCGCAGATACGCAGTATTTT.

The chain uses TRBV29-1 and TRBJ2-7; TRBD1 agrees at 10 bases. The V and J ends lost 6 bases and 4 bases, in that order; junction bases with no gene match: 6. The V gene's germline CDR1 is SQVTM and CDR2 ANQGSEA. The CDR3 spans 13 residues. The CDR3 nucleotides are TGCAGCGTGAGATGGACAGGGGGATACGAGCAGTACTTC. Translated: CSVRWTGGYEQYF.

J is TRBJ2-7 and V is TRBV11-1, with 10 bases that match TRBD2. V lost 6 bases, J lost 2 bases, and 7 bases stayed unmatched. There are 15 residues in the CDR3. Germline V gene sequence: CDR1 SGHAT, CDR2 FQDESV (reference sequence). The CDR3 here is CASSNAAGGPYEQYF. The CDR3 DNA reads as TGTGCCAGCAGTAACGCAGCGGGAGGGCCCTACGAGCAGTACTTC.

The chain couples TRBV11-3 to TRBJ2-2, with 9 bases fitting TRBD1. The trim removed 5 bases at V and 1 base at J, leaving 2 bases unmatched. Per germline, CDR1 SGHNT and CDR2 YENEEA. The CDR3 consists of 15 residues. The CDR3 DNA reads as TGTGCCAGCAGCCCGGGACAGGGGAACACCGGGGAGCTGTTTTTT. It is translated as CASSPGQGNTGELFF. The full variable domain, completed using reference TRBV11-3 and TRBJ2-2, is EAGVVQSPRYKIIEKKQPVAFWCNPISGHNTLYWYLQNLGQGPELLIRYENEEAVDDSQLPKDRFSAERLKGVDSTLKIQPAELGDSAVYLCASSPGQGNTGELFFGEGSRLTVL.

This clone is a singleton in its sample. The chain couples TRBV5-4 to TRBJ1-3; 8 nucleotides line up with TRBD1. Unmatched junction bases numbered 2, after V lost 1 base and J lost 2 bases. There are 15 residues in the CDR3. Per germline, CDR1 SGHNT and CDR2 YYREEE (reference sequence). The CDR3 nucleotides read TGTGCCAGCAGCTTGCCGGGACAGGCTGGAAACACCATATATTTT. Translation gives CASSLPGQAGNTIYF. The full variable domain, rest sourced from reference TRBV5-4 and TRBJ1-3, is ETGVTQSPTHLIKTRGQQVTLRCSSQSGHNTVSWYQQALGQGPQFIFQYYREEENGRGNFPPRFSGLQFPNYSSELNVNALELDDSALYLCASSLPGQAGNTIYFGEGSWLTVV.

The chain couples TRBV28 to TRBJ2-5; no clear D gene. Deletions cut 8 bases from V and 1 base from J, with 14 bases between. The CDR3 loop spans 14 amino acids. The V gene's germline CDR1 is MDHEN and CDR2 SYDVKM. The CDR3 here is CASSPLYFQETQYF. CDR3 bases: TGTGCCAGCTCCCCTTTGTACTTCCAAGAGACCCAGTACTTC.

V gene TRBV28 combines with J gene TRBJ1-5, with TRBD1 matching over 8 bases. After removal of 3 bases from V and 6 bases from J, the junction contained 7 bases not matched to a gene. This CDR3 is 15 amino acids long. Germline CDR1 reads MDHEN; CDR2 reads SYDVKM. The CDR3 sequence is CASSLGQVRGQPQHF. Written as DNA, the CDR3 is TGTGCCAGCAGTTTGGGACAGGTGCGGGGTCAGCCCCAGCATTTT.

The chain joins TRBV27 to TRBJ2-7, with TRBD2 matching 7 bases. There are 16 residues in the CDR3. The J segment lost 0 bases and the V segment lost 4 bases, leaving 9 bases of the junction unmatched. Germline loops: CDR1 MNHEY, CDR2 SMNVEV (reference sequence). CDR3 sequence (DNA): TGTGCCAGCAGTTCCCGCGGGCTAGCGGACTCCTACGAGCAGTACTTC. It specifies CASSSRGLADSYEQYF.

The rearrangement joins TRBV19 to TRBJ1-2, with D unclear. CDR3 length: 14 residues. Germline CDR1 reads LNHDA; CDR2 reads SQIVND (reference sequence). The ends were cut back, 7 bases at V and 0 bases at J, with 12 bases in the middle. This chain's CDR3 is CASKSSQANYGYTF. The CDR3, as DNA: TGTGCCAGTAAGTCCAGTCAAGCTAACTATGGCTACACCTTC.

The rearrangement links TRBV6-6 to TRBJ1-3; D not certain. The CDR3 spans 12 residues. Germline-derived CDR1 and CDR2 are MNHNY and SVGAGI (reference sequence). Trimming removed 5 bases from V and 8 bases from J, with 10 bases in between. CDR3 nucleotides: TGTGCCAGCAGTCAGGATGGTTACACCATATATTTT. Protein sequence: CASSQDGYTIYF.

The chain recombines TRBV19 with TRBJ1-2; the D is unclear. Trimming removed 3 bases at V and 4 bases at J, with 6 bases between. Germline CDR1 reads LNHDA; CDR2 reads SQIVND (reference sequence). The CDR3 sequence is 12 residues long. The CDR3 nucleotides read TGTGCCAGTAGTATCAGCGTCTATGGCTACACCTTC. Translated: CASSISVYGYTF.

The CDR3 DNA reads TGTGCCAGCAAAGCGGGAGTGAGTAATGAGCAGTTCTTC. This translates into CASKAGVSNEQFF. The rearrangement uses TRBV25-1 and TRBJ2-1; 8 positions match TRBD2. Per germline, CDR1 MGHDK and CDR2 SYGVNS. The J segment lost 7 bases and the V segment lost 7 bases, leaving 6 bases of the junction unmatched. This CDR3 is 13 amino acids long.

This sequence joins TRBV11-2 and TRBJ2-7, with a tentative D call TRBD2 (6 bases). From germline, CDR1 is SGHAT and CDR2 FQNNGV. V gave up 5 bases and J gave up 0 bases, with 11 bases separating them. This CDR3 comprises 14 residues. The CDR3 DNA sequence: TGTGCCAGCAGCCCTCGGACTAACTCCTACGAGCAGTACTTC. Translating it yields CASSPRTNSYEQYF.

The chain employs TRBV18 and TRBJ1-1; D unresolved. This CDR3 contains 12 residues. Germline V lookup: CDR1 KGHSH, CDR2 LQKENI. V gave up 0 bases and J gave up 7 bases, with 6 bases separating them. CDR3 sequence reads: CASSPPYLEAFF. For the CDR3, the DNA is TGTGCCAGCTCACCACCTTATCTTGAAGCTTTCTTT.

The chain employs TRBV27 and TRBJ2-7; TRBD2 matches 7 bases. J lost 4 bases, V lost 5 bases, and 8 bases had no gene match. This CDR3 spans 14 amino acids. CDR1 MNHEY and CDR2 SMNVEV come from the germline V gene (reference sequence). This chain's CDR3 is CASSPGAGEYEQYF. CDR3 in DNA: TGTGCCAGCAGTCCTGGGGCGGGAGAGTACGAGCAGTACTTC.

The gene calls are TRBV1 and TRBJ2-7; no check of the table's D call, TRBD2, against the DNA was made. TRBV1 is described as a pseudogene. The length of the CDR3 is 16 residues. Here the CDR3 DNA reads TGCACCAGCAGCCAAGCGCTTTTGAGGCTAGCGGTCGAGCAGTACTTC. It encodes CTSSQALLRLAVEQYF.

This chain links TRBV9 with TRBJ2-1; maybe TRBD2 (5 bases). Germline V gene lookup returns CDR1 SGDLS and CDR2 YYNGEE. The CDR3 loop spans 18 amino acids. Trimming stripped 0 bases from V and 4 bases from J, with 20 bases between. The CDR3 region is CASSVGITRDKLYNEQFF. The CDR3 nucleotides are TGTGCCAGCAGCGTAGGGATCACCCGGGATAAGCTATACAATGAGCAGTTCTTC.

The count of this clone is one. This chain links TRBV4-3 with TRBJ2-1; 9 bases agree with TRBD2. This CDR3 comprises 16 residues. CDR1 and CDR2 (germline): LGHNA, YSLEER. The J segment lost 3 bases and the V segment lost 4 bases, leaving 7 bases of the junction unmatched. CDR3 in DNA: TGCGCCAGCAGCCCTGAGATAGCGGGAGTCTACAATGAGCAGTTCTTC. It specifies CASSPEIAGVYNEQFF.

The chain combines TRBV6-5 with TRBJ1-2; 7 bases agree with TRBD1. CDR1 and CDR2 (germline): MNHEY, SVGAGI. Trimming cost V 6 bases and J 4 bases; bases outside gene matches: 2. This CDR3 has 12 amino acids. CDR3: CASRGQTYGYTF. The CDR3 bases are TGTGCCAGCAGGGGACAGACCTATGGCTACACCTTC.

CDR3 sequence: CASRGPPGQSYEQYF. The DNA of the CDR3 is TGTGCCAGCAGGGGCCCTCCGGGACAGTCCTACGAGCAGTACTTC. V gene TRBV6-1 combines with J gene TRBJ2-7; 7 positions agree with TRBD1. Germline CDR1 and CDR2: MNHNS and SASEGT. With V trimmed by 6 bases and J by 1 base, 9 bases remained unmatched. This CDR3 has 15 amino acids.